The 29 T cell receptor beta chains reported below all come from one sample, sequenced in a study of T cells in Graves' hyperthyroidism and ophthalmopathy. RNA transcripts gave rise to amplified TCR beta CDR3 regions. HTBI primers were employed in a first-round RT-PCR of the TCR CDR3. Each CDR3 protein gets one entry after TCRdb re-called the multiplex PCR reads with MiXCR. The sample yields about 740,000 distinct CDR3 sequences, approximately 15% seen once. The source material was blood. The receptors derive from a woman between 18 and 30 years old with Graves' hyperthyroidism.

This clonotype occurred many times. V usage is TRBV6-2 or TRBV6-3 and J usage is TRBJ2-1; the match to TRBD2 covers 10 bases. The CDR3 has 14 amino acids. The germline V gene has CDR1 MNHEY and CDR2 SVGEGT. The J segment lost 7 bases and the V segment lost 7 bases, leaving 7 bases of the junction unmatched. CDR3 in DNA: TGTGCCAGCATCGGTAGCGGGAGGAATAATGAGCAGTTCTTC. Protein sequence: CASIGSGRNNEQFF.

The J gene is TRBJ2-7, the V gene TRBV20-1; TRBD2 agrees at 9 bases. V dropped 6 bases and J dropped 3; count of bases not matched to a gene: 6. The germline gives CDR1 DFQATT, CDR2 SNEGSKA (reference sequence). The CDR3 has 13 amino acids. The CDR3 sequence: CSAPLAGLYEQYF. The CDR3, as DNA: TGCAGTGCGCCTCTAGCGGGGCTCTACGAGCAGTACTTC.

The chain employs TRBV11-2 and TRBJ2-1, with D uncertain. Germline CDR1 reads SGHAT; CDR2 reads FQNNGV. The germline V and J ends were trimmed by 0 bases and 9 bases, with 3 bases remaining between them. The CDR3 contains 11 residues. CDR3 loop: CASSLDTEQFF. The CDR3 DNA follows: TGTGCCAGCAGCTTAGATACTGAGCAGTTCTTC.

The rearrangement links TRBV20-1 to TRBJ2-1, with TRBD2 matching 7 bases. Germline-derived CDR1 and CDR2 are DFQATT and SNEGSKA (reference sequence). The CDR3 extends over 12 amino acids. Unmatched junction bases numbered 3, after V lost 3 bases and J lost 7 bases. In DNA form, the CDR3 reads TGCAGTGCTAGTGGGACTATTAATGAGCAGTTCTTC. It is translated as CSASGTINEQFF.

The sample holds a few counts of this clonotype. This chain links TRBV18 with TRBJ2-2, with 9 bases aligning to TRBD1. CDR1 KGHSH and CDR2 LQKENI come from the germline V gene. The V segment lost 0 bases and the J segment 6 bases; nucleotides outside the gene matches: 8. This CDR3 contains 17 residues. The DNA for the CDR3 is TGTGCCAGCTCACCACCGAGAAGGACAGGGGTTGCCGGGGAGCTGTTTTTT. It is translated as CASSPPRRTGVAGELFF.

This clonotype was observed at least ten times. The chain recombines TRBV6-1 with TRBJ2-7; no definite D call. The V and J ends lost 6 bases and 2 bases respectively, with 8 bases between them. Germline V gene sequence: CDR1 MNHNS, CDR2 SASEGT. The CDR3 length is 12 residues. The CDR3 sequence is CASRTQPYEQYF. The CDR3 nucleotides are TGTGCCAGCAGGACTCAGCCCTACGAGCAGTACTTC.

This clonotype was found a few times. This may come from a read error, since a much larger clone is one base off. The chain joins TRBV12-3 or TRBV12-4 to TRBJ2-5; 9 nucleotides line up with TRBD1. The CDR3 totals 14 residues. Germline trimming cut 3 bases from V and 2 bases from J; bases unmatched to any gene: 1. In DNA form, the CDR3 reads TGTGCCAGCAGTTTCGGACAGGGGCAAGAGACCCAGTACTTC. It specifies CASSFGQGQETQYF.

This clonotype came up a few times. CDR3 amino acids: CATSMRGAQSGELFF. DNA of the CDR3: TGTGCCACCAGTATGAGGGGGGCTCAATCCGGGGAGCTGTTTTTT. The chain has TRBV24-1 and TRBJ2-2; D is possibly TRBD1 or TRBD2 (6 bases each). Trimming stripped 6 bases from V and 6 bases from J, with 16 bases between. The CDR3 is 15 amino acids. Germline V lookup: CDR1 KGHDR, CDR2 SFDVKD.

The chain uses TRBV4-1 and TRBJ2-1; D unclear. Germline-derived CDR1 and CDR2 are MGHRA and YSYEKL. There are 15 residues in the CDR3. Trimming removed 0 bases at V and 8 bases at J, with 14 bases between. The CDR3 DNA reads TGCGCCAGCAGCCAAGATTCATCTTTGTGGGATGAGCAGTTCTTC. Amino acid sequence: CASSQDSSLWDEQFF.

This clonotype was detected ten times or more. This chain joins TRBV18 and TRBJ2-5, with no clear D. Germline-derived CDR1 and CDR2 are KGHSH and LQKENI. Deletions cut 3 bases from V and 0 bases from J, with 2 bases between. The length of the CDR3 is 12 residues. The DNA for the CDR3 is TGTGCCAGCTCACCCGACCAAGAGACCCAGTACTTC. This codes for CASSPDQETQYF.

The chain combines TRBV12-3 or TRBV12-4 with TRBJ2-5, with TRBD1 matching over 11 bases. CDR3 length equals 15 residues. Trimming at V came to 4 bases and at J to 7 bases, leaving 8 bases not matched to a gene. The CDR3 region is CASSSGGTGGRTQYF. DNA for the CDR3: TGTGCCAGCAGTTCCGGCGGGACAGGGGGACGGACCCAGTACTTC.

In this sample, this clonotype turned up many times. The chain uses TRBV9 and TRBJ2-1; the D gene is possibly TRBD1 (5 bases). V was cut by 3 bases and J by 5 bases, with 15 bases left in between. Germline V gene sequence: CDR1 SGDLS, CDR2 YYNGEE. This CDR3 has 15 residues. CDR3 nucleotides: TGTGCCAGCAGCGAAACGGCTACCAGGGACAATGAGCAGTTCTTC. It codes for CASSETATRDNEQFF. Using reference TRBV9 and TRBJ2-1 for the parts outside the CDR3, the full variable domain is DSGVTQTPKHLITATGQRVTLRCSPRSGDLSVYWYQQSLDQGLQFLIQYYNGEERAKGNILERFSAQQFPDLHSELNLSSLELGDSALYFCASSETATRDNEQFFGPGTRLTVL.

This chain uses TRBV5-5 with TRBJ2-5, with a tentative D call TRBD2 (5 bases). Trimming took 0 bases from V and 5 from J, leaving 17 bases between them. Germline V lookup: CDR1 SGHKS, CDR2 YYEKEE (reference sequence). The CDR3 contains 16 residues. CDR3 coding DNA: TGTGCCAGCAGCTTGGTGACGGGGAGCCTCCTGGAGACCCAGTACTTC. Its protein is CASSLVTGSLLETQYF. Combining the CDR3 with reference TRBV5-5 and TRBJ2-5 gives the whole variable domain DAGVTQSPTHLIKTRGQQVTLRCSPISGHKSVSWYQQVLGQGPQFIFQYYEKEERGRGNFPDRFSARQFPNYSSELNVNALLLGDSALYLCASSLVTGSLLETQYFGPGTRLLVL.

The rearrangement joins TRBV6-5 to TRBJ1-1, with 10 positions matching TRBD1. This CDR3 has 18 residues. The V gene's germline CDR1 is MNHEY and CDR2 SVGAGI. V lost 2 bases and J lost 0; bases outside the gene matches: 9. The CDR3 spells CASSYVAGTGVMNTEAFF. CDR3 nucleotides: TGTGCCAGCAGTTACGTAGCCGGGACAGGGGTTATGAACACTGAAGCTTTCTTT.

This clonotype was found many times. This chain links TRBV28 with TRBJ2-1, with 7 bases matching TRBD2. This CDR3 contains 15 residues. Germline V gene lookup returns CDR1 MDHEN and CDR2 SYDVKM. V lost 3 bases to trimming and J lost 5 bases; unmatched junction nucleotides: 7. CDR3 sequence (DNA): TGTGCCAGCAGTTTTTGGGGGGGTCTAAACAATGAGCAGTTCTTC. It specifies CASSFWGGLNNEQFF.

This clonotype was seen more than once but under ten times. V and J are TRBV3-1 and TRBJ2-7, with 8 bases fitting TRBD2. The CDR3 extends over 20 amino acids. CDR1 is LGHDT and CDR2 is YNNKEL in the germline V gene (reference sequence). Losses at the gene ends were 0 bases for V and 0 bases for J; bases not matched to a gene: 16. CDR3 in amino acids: CASSQEAIIVRAGDSYEQYF. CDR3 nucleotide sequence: TGTGCCAGCAGCCAAGAGGCAATAATAGTAAGAGCGGGAGACTCCTACGAGCAGTACTTC.

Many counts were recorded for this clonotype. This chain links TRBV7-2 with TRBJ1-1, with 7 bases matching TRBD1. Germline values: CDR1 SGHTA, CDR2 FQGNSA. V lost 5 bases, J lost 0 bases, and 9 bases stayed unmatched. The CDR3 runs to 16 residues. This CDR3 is CASSPRDSIMNTEAFF. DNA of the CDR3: TGTGCCAGCAGCCCCCGGGACAGTATTATGAACACTGAAGCTTTCTTT.

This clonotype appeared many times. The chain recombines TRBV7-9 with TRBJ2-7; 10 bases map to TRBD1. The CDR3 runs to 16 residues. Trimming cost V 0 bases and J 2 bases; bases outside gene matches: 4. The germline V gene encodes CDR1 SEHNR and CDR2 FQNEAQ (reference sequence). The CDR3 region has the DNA TGTGCCAGCAGCTTAGCGCCGGGACAGGGGACCTACGAGCAGTACTTC. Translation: CASSLAPGQGTYEQYF.

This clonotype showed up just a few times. CDR3 residues: CSASRTRVYNEQFF. Here the CDR3 DNA reads TGCAGTGCTAGTCGAACTAGGGTCTACAATGAGCAGTTCTTC. The chain has TRBV20-1 and TRBJ2-1, with D perhaps matching TRBD2 (5 bases). The CDR3 sequence is 14 residues long. The germline V gene encodes CDR1 DFQATT and CDR2 SNEGSKA (reference sequence). V lost 3 bases and J lost 3, with 12 bases in between.

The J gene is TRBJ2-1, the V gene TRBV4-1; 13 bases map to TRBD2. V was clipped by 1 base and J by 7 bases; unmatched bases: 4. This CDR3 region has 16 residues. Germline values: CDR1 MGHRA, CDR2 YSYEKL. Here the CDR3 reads CASSQAGLAGRNEQFF. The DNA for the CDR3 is TGCGCCAGCAGCCAAGCGGGACTAGCGGGAAGGAATGAGCAGTTCTTC.

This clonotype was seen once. The CDR3 protein is CSVEVGGRGTGELFF. The CDR3 DNA follows: TGCAGCGTTGAAGTTGGCGGGAGGGGCACCGGGGAGCTGTTTTTT. V gene TRBV29-1 combines with J gene TRBJ2-2; the match to TRBD2 covers 9 bases. V shed 1 base and J 4 bases; nucleotides not matched to a gene: 4. The V gene's germline CDR1 is SQVTM and CDR2 ANQGSEA. The CDR3 runs to 15 residues.

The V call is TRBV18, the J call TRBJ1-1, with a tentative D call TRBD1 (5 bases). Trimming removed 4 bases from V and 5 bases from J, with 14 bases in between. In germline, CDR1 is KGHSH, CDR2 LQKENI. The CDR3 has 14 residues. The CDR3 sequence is CASSQISGGTEAFF. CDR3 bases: TGTGCCAGCTCACAAATAAGCGGGGGAACTGAAGCTTTCTTT.

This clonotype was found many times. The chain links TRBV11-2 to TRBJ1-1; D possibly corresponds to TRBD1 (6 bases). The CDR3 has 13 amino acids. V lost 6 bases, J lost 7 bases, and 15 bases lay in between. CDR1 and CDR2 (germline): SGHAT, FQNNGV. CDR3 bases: TGTGCCAGCAGACACGACAGGTCTGGTGAAGCTTTCTTT. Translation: CASRHDRSGEAFF.

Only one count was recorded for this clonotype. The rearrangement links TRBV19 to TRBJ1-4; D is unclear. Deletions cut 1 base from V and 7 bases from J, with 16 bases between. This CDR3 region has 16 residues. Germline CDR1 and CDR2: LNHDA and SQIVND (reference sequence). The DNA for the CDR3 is TGTGCCAGTAGTATAGCTCGGGAACTTCGGCGTGAAAAACTGTTTTTT. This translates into CASSIARELRREKLFF.

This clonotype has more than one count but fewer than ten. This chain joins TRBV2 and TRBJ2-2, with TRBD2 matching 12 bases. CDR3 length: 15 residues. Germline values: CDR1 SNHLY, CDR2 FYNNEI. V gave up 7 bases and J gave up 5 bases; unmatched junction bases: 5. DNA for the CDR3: TGTGCCAGCATTAGGACTAGCGGGATGACCGGGGAGCTGTTTTTT. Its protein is CASIRTSGMTGELFF. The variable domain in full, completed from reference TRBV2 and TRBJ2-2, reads EPEVTQTPSHQVTQMGQEVILRCVPISNHLYFYWYRQILGQKVEFLVSFYNNEISEKSEIFDDQFSVERPDGSNFTLKIRSTKLEDSAMYFCASIRTSGMTGELFFGEGSRLTVL.

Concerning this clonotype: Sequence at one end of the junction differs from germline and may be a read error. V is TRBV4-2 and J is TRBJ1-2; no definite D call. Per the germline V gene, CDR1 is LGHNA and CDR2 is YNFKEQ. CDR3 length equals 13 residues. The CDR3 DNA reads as TGTGCCAGCAGCCAAGAATATGACGATGGCTACGCCTTC. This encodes CASSQEYDDGYAF.

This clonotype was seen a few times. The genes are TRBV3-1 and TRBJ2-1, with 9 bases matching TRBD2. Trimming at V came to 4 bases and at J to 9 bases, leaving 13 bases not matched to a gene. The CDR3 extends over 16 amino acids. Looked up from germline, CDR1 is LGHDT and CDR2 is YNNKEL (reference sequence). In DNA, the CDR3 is TGTGCCAGCAGCCGAGAGCTAGCGGGAATGACGGGTGAGCAGTTCTTC. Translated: CASSRELAGMTGEQFF.

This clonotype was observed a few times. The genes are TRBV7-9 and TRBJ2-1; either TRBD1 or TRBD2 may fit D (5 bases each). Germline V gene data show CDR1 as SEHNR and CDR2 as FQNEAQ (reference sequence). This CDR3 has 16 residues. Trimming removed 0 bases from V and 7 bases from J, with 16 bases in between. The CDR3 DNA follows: TGTGCCAGCAGCTTAGCTATGGGGGAGTTTAAAAATGAGCAGTTCTTC. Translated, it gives CASSLAMGEFKNEQFF.

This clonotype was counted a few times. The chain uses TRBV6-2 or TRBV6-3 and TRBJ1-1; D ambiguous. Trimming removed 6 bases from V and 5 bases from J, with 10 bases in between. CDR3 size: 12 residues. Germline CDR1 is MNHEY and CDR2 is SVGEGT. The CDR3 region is CASRTRRTEAFF. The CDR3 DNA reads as TGTGCCAGCAGAACGAGAAGAACTGAAGCTTTCTTT.